Reported below is one T cell receptor (beta chain). Its antigen is not known. The data originate from a study of cytomegalovirus exposure and HLA in healthy donors. Study-level background: Researchers found that roughly 81% of over 350 genotyped donors fell within the Caucasian-associated ancestry cluster.

Study observations and caveats: An analysis done earlier found most TCR beta V segments productive about 87% or about 30% of the time.

The PCR used 60 Vbeta and 13 Jbeta primers. Authors' processing steps: Among the unique TCR beta chains that a later analysis counted, 80 million to 100 million in all, 9.5 million to 11 million were shared. Here immunoSEQ multiplex PCR was the method, and the copy in TCRdb shows in-frame clones only, minus some. Clone size and the V and J calls come from that table; the DNA yielded D and trimming. The data show about 140,000 clones, more than 60% seen once. The source material was PBMCs. This clonotype was sampled from a female donor in good health and CMV-seronegative.

CDR3 coding DNA: TGTGCCAGCAGTTACGAGACAGGGGGTCCCTACTACGAGCAGTACTTC. It specifies CASSYETGGPYYEQYF. The rearrangement uses TRBV6-6 and TRBJ2-7, with 9 bases aligning to TRBD1. Germline V gene sequence: CDR1 MNHNY, CDR2 SVGAGI (reference sequence). J gave up 3 bases and V 2 bases, and 8 bases lay outside the gene matches. The CDR3 is made up of 16 amino acids.